A selection of T cell receptor beta chains follows, all from one sample in a study of graft-versus-host responses after intestinal transplantation. For these receptors, no antigen is known. Produced via immunoSEQ multiplex PCR; TCRdb's table is partial and in-frame only. The sample shows over 75,000 clones, approximately 88% of them seen only once. The source material was unstimulated CD4+ T cells sorted from spleen or lymph node cells, sampled before intestinal transplant. The source is a human donor who received an intestinal transplant. The CDR3 runs from the conserved cysteine through the conserved F or W. A D gene is named only where the DNA matches it firmly. Clone size is stated in some rows and not others, as once, few, many or a class when expanded.

J gene	clone size	D gene	V gene	CDR3 DNA	CDR3 protein
TRBJ2-1	few	NA	TRBV2	TGTGCCAGCATGACTAGCTCCTACAATGAGCAGTTCTTC	CASMTSSYNEQFF
TRBJ1-2	NA	NA	TRBV19	TGTGCCAGTCTCGGTGGTAGAGGAGCGGTTTCTAACTATGGCTACACCTTC	CASLGGRGAVSNYGYTF
TRBJ1-5	NA	NA	TRBV6-5	TGTGCCAGCAGTTACTCGAGCCCTCAGGGTCAGCCCCAGCATTTT	CASSYSSPQGQPQHF
TRBJ2-6	NA	NA	TRBV18	TGTGCCAGCTCAGCCACCAGGGCTGGGGCCAACGTCCTGACTTTC	CASSATRAGANVLTF
TRBJ2-3	NA	NA	TRBV29-1	TGCAGCGTTGAATATAGAGGTCGCACAGATACGCAGTATTTT	CSVEYRGRTDTQYF
TRBJ2-3	NA	NA	TRBV30	TGTGCCTGGAGTGTACGCCTAGCGCGGACAGATACGCAGTATTTT	CAWSVRLARTDTQYF
TRBJ2-7	NA	TRBD1	TRBV27	TGTGCCAGCAGTTTATCGTCGGGACAGGGAGCCTACGAGCAGTACTTC	CASSLSSGQGAYEQYF
TRBJ2-1	NA	NA	TRBV27	TGTGCCAGCAGTTTTATTCTCGCGTCGGAGCAGTTCTTC	CASSFILASEQFF
TRBJ2-7	NA	NA	TRBV23-1	TGCGCCAGCAGTCAATCGGAGGGAGAGGGCTACGAGCAGTACTTC	CASSQSEGEGYEQYF
TRBJ2-5	NA	TRBD1	TRBV4-1	TGCGCCAGCAGCCGATCCCCGGACAGGGGAGGGGGAGAGACCCAGTACTTC	CASSRSPDRGGGETQYF
TRBJ1-5	NA	TRBD1	TRBV9	TGTGCCAGCAGCGTTGGAGGGGGCCTGAGCAATCAGCCCCAGCATTTT	CASSVGGGLSNQPQHF
TRBJ2-7	NA	TRBD1	TRBV29-1	TGCAGCGTACCGGACAGGAAAACGGATGAGCAGTACTTC	CSVPDRKTDEQYF
TRBJ1-2	once	NA	TRBV6-1	TGTGCCAGCAGTGAAGACATAAACTATGGCTACACCTTC	CASSEDINYGYTF
TRBJ2-3	once	NA	TRBV30	TGTGCCTGGAGTGTACAGGGTAGGGGAGGGACAGATACGCAGTATTTT	CAWSVQGRGGTDTQYF
TRBJ1-2	NA	TRBD1	TRBV15	TGTGCCACCGGCCAGGGGGCGATCTATGGCTACACCTTC	CATGQGAIYGYTF
TRBJ1-3	once	TRBD1	TRBV30	TGTGCCTGGAGCCGGACAGGGACTGGAAACACCATATATTTT	CAWSRTGTGNTIYF
TRBJ1-5	NA	NA	TRBV28	TGTGCCAGCAGTTTTGGCCAGGCGGGATATAGCAATCAGCCCCAGCATTTT	CASSFGQAGYSNQPQHF
TRBJ2-7	NA	NA	TRBV19	TGTGCCAGTAGCCATGCGGGAGACAGAAGGGACATCTACGAGCAGTACTTC	CASSHAGDRRDIYEQYF
TRBJ1-1	NA	NA	TRBV18	TGTGCCAGCTCCTCTAGCGGGGACACTGAAGCTTTCTTT	CASSSSGDTEAFF
TRBJ2-1	NA	TRBD2	TRBV7-2	TGTGCCAGCAGCTCTCCTAGCGGGGGGTCATACAATGAGCAGTTCTTC	CASSSPSGGSYNEQFF
TRBJ1-5	NA	NA	TRBV4-1	TGCGCCAGCAGCCAAGTAGGAGCCCCGGAGGATCAGCCCCAGCATTTT	CASSQVGAPEDQPQHF
TRBJ2-2	NA	NA	TRBV5-4	TGTGCCATCTCGAGCACCGGGGAGCTGTTTTTT	CAISSTGELFF
TRBJ2-1	NA	NA	TRBV5-1	TGCGCCAGCAGCCTTCCAGGGATAAGCTACAATGAGCAGTTCTTC	CASSLPGISYNEQFF
TRBJ2-3	NA	TRBD2	TRBV7-9	TGTGCCAGCAGCTCCCAGTCATTAGCGGGGTTCACAGATACGCAGTATTTT	CASSSQSLAGFTDTQYF
TRBJ1-5	NA	NA	TRBV28	TGTGCCAGCAGTTTAGACCACAGGGCTTATAGCAATCAGCCCCAGCATTTT	CASSLDHRAYSNQPQHF
TRBJ2-3	NA	TRBD2	TRBV7-9	TGTGCCAGCAGTGCACGGACTAGCGCAGATACGCAGTATTTT	CASSARTSADTQYF
TRBJ1-2	NA	NA	TRBV28	TGTGCCAGCAGTTCAACCCACCCCGCGCGGGTCTTC	CASSSTHPARVF
TRBJ1-2	NA	NA	TRBV5-6	TGTGCCAGCGGCGAGGTGGGGCTCTGGGGCTATGGCTACACCTTC	CASGEVGLWGYGYTF
TRBJ2-3	NA	NA	TRBV7-9	TGTGCCAGCAGCTTGTCGGACTTGACTTACACAGATACGCAGTATTTT	CASSLSDLTYTDTQYF
TRBJ2-1	NA	TRBD1	TRBV5-1	TGCGCCAGCAGCTTGGGGGGGACAGGGATGAGCTCCTACAATGAGCAGTTCTTC	CASSLGGTGMSSYNEQFF
TRBJ1-1	NA	NA	TRBV28	TGTGCCAGCAGTCGCACCGGGGTAGCAACTGAAGCTTTCTTT	CASSRTGVATEAFF
TRBJ1-6	once	NA	TRBV4-1	TGCGCCAGCAGCCAAGCTACGGGGAATTCACCCCTCCACTTT	CASSQATGNSPLHF
TRBJ2-3	NA	TRBD2	TRBV5-1	TGCGCCAGCAGTGTGCGGGGGGGCCCCAATACGCAGTATTTT	CASSVRGGPNTQYF
TRBJ1-1	NA	NA	TRBV19	TGTGCCAGTAGTATAATGGCAGGGGCGGACACTGAAGCTTTCTTT	CASSIMAGADTEAFF
TRBJ2-7	NA	NA	TRBV27	TGTGCCAGCAGTCCCCGAGTACTCTACGAGCAGTACTTC	CASSPRVLYEQYF
TRBJ2-1	NA	NA	TRBV10-3	TGTGCCATCAGTGGGGATCCGGGAGAGCAGTTCTTC	CAISGDPGEQFF
TRBJ1-1	once	NA	TRBV5-1	TGCGCCAGCAGCTCCGAGGTCGGAACTGAAGCTTTCTTT	CASSSEVGTEAFF
TRBJ1-2	once	NA	TRBV6-1	TGTGCCAGCAGTGTATATGGGCAAAACTATGGCTACACCTTC	CASSVYGQNYGYTF
TRBJ1-1	NA	NA	TRBV7-3	TGTGCCAGCAGCCCCGGTGCGAACACTGAAGCTTTCTTT	CASSPGANTEAFF
TRBJ1-1	NA	NA	TRBV5-1	TGCGCCAGCAGCTTGAATACAAACGCTAACACTGAAGCTTTCTTT	CASSLNTNANTEAFF
TRBJ2-1	NA	TRBD2	TRBV13	TGTGCCAGCAGCACCCGCGGGGGGGCTCACAATGAGCAGTTCTTC	CASSTRGGAHNEQFF
TRBJ2-1	NA	TRBD2	TRBV7-3	TGTGCCAGCAGCCCGACTAGCGTATCCTACAATGAGCAGTTCTTC	CASSPTSVSYNEQFF